The sequence of this T cell receptor beta chain was determined in a study of brain T cells in children with intractable seizures. Study results and caveats: Patients' HCMV serostatus was unknown; virus specificity rests on CDR3 similarity alone. Clones missing pre-surgery may reflect undersampling of that blood sample.

Note on this clone: As yet, its antigen is unknown.

Clones were sequenced by immunoSEQ multiplex PCR, and TCRdb holds only the in-frame ones, with some missing. The table includes a few hundred thousand clones, 85% to 95% detected once. In germline, CDR1 is MNHEY, CDR2 SMNVEV (reference sequence). The CDR3 length is 13 residues. Trimming cost V 3 bases and J 5 bases, with 8 bases left between them. Stated time point: blood from clinic visit 5 months post-surgery; TSC patient then seizure free. Sequencing was limited to surgery cases with top T cell transcript signatures in brain tissue. This sample comprised peripheral blood, obtained more than 4 months after surgery. The chain recombines TRBV27 with TRBJ1-5; D is undetermined. This clonotype originated in a boy younger than two with tuberous sclerosis and intractable seizures. The CDR3 region is CASSFVWDQPQHF. Here the CDR3 DNA reads TGTGCCAGCAGTTTCGTGTGGGATCAGCCCCAGCATTTT.